Included here is one TCR beta chain sequence, with context. Antigen unknown. This sample is part of a study of T-cell memory formation after mild COVID-19. Study context: TCR clusters showed largely donor specificity. Findings and caveats of the study: A second wave of clones peaked on day 37, and their SARS-CoV-2 specificity went unconfirmed. Contracting clones, day 15 to 85, had balanced CD4/CD8, and later expanders favored CD4+.

Barcoded TCR alpha and TCR beta cDNA libraries with UMIs came from 5'RACE using constant-segment primers. TCRdb reprocessed the 5' RACE reads via MiXCR and lists one record per CDR3 protein. This sample carries about 540,000 distinct CDR3 sequences, around 21% of them seen once, and the ten largest clones take around 12%. The CDR3 loop spans 15 amino acids. V lost 8 bases to trimming and J lost 1 base; unmatched junction nucleotides: 8. The specimen was PBMCs or a T cell subset sorted from them (not recorded which). The rearrangement joins TRBV12-3 or TRBV12-4 to TRBJ2-3; TRBD2 agrees at 8 bases. The source is an adult woman who had mild COVID-19 (a few samples of this study predate the infection). Cell type and time point are not known. The CDR3 sequence: CASGMRREGTDTQYF. The CDR3 region has the DNA TGTGCCAGCGGGATGAGGCGGGAGGGCACAGATACGCAGTATTTT.